The 32 T cell receptor beta chains presented below share a single source sample, sequenced in a study of identical twins. MiXCR was run by TCRdb on the 5' RACE reads, yielding one entry per CDR3 protein. Of under 500,000 distinct CDR3 sequences listed, 14% are singletons. These data were likewise used in another study, on yellow fever vaccine responses in identical twins.

Sequencing was performed on CD4+ T cells sorted from blood. The receptors here all came from a woman between 18 and 29 years old in good health.

The J gene is TRBJ2-1, the V gene TRBV20-1; D might be TRBD1 or TRBD2, each matching 5 bases. Between the trimmed V and J ends, which lost 5 bases and 1 base, there was a span of 12 bases. Germline CDR1 and CDR2: DFQATT and SNEGSKA (reference sequence). This CDR3 region has 14 residues. CDR3: CSAPGTLSYNEQFF. The CDR3 DNA sequence: TGCAGTGCTCCCGGGACGCTATCCTACAATGAGCAGTTCTTC.

V is TRBV7-8 and J is TRBJ2-3; D unclear. Germline V CDR1 and CDR2: SGHVS, FQNEAQ. This CDR3 region has 16 residues. Deletions cut 1 base from V and 2 bases from J, with 13 bases between. The CDR3, as DNA: TGTGCCAGCAGCTTAGAGATCAGGTGGATCACAGATACGCAGTATTTT. It translates to CASSLEIRWITDTQYF.

This clonotype has just a few counts. The chain couples TRBV12-3 or TRBV12-4 to TRBJ2-7; a weak D match, TRBD1 (5 bases). V was trimmed by 1 base and J by 2 bases, leaving 9 bases between them. The CDR3 has 14 amino acids. CDR3 loop: CASSLEGSPYEQYF. In DNA, the CDR3 is TGTGCCAGCAGTTTAGAGGGGTCCCCCTACGAGCAGTACTTC.

This clonotype showed up just a few times. The V gene is TRBV3-1, the J gene TRBJ2-1; TRBD2 might be the D (5 bases). V was trimmed by 4 bases and J by 9 bases, leaving 22 bases between them. Per germline, CDR1 LGHDT and CDR2 YNNKEL (reference sequence). The CDR3 covers 16 residues. The CDR3 DNA sequence: TGTGCCAGCAGCCCATTTCGCCCGGGCTCTGCGGGTGAGCAGTTCTTC. Protein product: CASSPFRPGSAGEQFF.

The CDR3 DNA follows: TGCGCCAGCAGCGCCGGACTAGCGCACACAGATACGCAGTATTTT. Its protein is CASSAGLAHTDTQYF. The rearrangement uses TRBV5-1 and TRBJ2-3; 9 bases agree with TRBD2. Germline assignment: CDR1 SGHRS and CDR2 YFSETQ. The CDR3 runs to 15 residues. Losses at the gene ends were 4 bases for V and 2 bases for J; bases not matched to a gene: 5.

Many counts were recorded for this clonotype. The chain recombines TRBV5-1 with TRBJ1-5; possibly TRBD1 for D (6 bases). Germline V gives CDR1 SGHRS, CDR2 YFSETQ. V shed 4 bases and J shed 5 bases, with 16 bases lying between them. The CDR3 is 15 residues long. The CDR3 sequence: CASSAGTLEDQPQHF. CDR3 nucleotide sequence: TGCGCCAGCAGCGCAGGGACATTAGAAGATCAGCCCCAGCATTTT.

The CDR3 spells CSASWQLKEAFF. The CDR3 DNA follows: TGCAGTGCTAGTTGGCAGTTAAAAGAAGCTTTCTTT. This chain joins TRBV20-1 and TRBJ1-1, with no clear D. V lost 3 bases and J lost 8, with 13 bases in between. The CDR3 is 12 residues long. Germline CDR1 is DFQATT and CDR2 is SNEGSKA (reference sequence).

Concerning this clonotype itself: One end of the junction fails to match germline, which may point to a read error. The chain has TRBV7-9 and TRBJ2-1; a weak D match, TRBD1 (6 bases). This CDR3 is built from 14 residues. Germline CDR1 is SEHNR and CDR2 is FQNEAQ (reference sequence). The CDR3 loop reads CARSAQGRWNEQFF. The DNA for the CDR3 is TGTGCCCGCAGCGCACAGGGACGGTGGAATGAGCAGTTCTTC. The full variable domain, in which reference TRBV7-9 and TRBJ2-1 provide the parts outside the CDR3, is DTGVSQNPRHKITKRGQNVTFRCDPISEHNRLYWYRQTLGQGPEFLTYFQNEAQLEKSRLLSDRFSAERPKGSFSTLEIQRTEQGDSAMYLCARSAQGRWNEQFFGPGTRLTVL.

The genes are TRBV18 and TRBJ2-1, with D hard to call. Germline-derived CDR1 and CDR2 are KGHSH and LQKENI. Deletions cut 4 bases from V and 0 bases from J, with 16 bases between. This CDR3 has 17 amino acids. In DNA, the CDR3 is TGTGCCAGCTCACGCAACTTGGATATGAGCTCCTACAATGAGCAGTTCTTC. The encoded protein is CASSRNLDMSSYNEQFF.

This clonotype was picked up a small number of times. V is TRBV15 and J is TRBJ1-6, with D hard to call. The germline gives CDR1 LNHNV, CDR2 YYDKDF (reference sequence). V lost 4 bases, J lost 7 bases, and 8 bases lay in between. The CDR3 sequence is 13 residues long. The CDR3 bases are TGTGCCACCAGCAATCGGAAAAATTCACCCCTCCACTTT. Translating it yields CATSNRKNSPLHF.

The CDR3 sequence is CASSHGRDEKLFF. CDR3 DNA sequence: TGTGCCAGCTCACACGGCCGGGACGAAAAACTGTTTTTT. This chain joins TRBV18 and TRBJ1-4; possibly TRBD1 for D (5 bases). V was trimmed by 4 bases and J by 8 bases, leaving 11 bases between them. The CDR3 has 13 residues. Per the germline V gene, CDR1 is KGHSH and CDR2 is LQKENI.

Only a few counts were recorded for this clonotype. V usage is TRBV28 and J usage is TRBJ1-6; no firm D call. This CDR3 has 13 amino acids. V lost 7 bases, J lost 4 bases, and 8 bases lay in between. The germline CDR1 and CDR2 sequences are MDHEN and SYDVKM. The CDR3 nucleotides are TGTGCCAGCATGGGCGATTATAATTCACCCCTCCACTTT. The encoded protein is CASMGDYNSPLHF.

This clonotype turned up a few times. V gene TRBV27 combines with J gene TRBJ2-5, with TRBD2 matching 8 bases. This CDR3 region has 14 residues. In germline, CDR1 is MNHEY, CDR2 SMNVEV (reference sequence). Losses at the gene ends were 6 bases for V and 5 bases for J; bases not matched to a gene: 8. The CDR3 region has the DNA TGTGCCAGCAGACGGGGGGGCCTGGGGGAGACCCAGTACTTC. Amino acid sequence: CASRRGGLGETQYF.

The table lists this clonotype with a few counts. The chain has TRBV7-2 and TRBJ2-1, with D uncertain. Trimming pared 5 bases from V and 8 bases from J, leaving 7 bases between. CDR1 is SGHTA and CDR2 is FQGNSA in the germline V gene. This CDR3 has 11 amino acids. The CDR3 DNA is TGTGCCAGCAGCCTCCGCCATGAGCAGTTCTTC. Amino acids: CASSLRHEQFF.

This clonotype was seen a handful of times. The chain is built from TRBV5-4 and TRBJ2-7; 11 nucleotides align to TRBD2. The germline gives CDR1 SGHNT, CDR2 YYREEE (reference sequence). The V segment lost 2 bases and the J segment 3 bases; nucleotides outside the gene matches: 10. This CDR3 spans 17 amino acids. The CDR3 DNA follows: TGTGCCAGCAGCTTCGGGACTAGCGGTGTCTTCGGCTACGAGCAGTACTTC. It is translated as CASSFGTSGVFGYEQYF.

This clonotype was picked up many times. The chain couples TRBV12-3 or TRBV12-4 to TRBJ2-2, with a possible D match to TRBD2 (6 bases). V dropped 5 bases and J dropped 0 bases, with 13 bases sitting between them. The CDR3 loop spans 16 amino acids. The CDR3 bases are TGTGCCAGCAGTCCCGGGACGGGAGCGAACACCGGGGAGCTGTTTTTT. Encoded protein: CASSPGTGANTGELFF.

With respect to this clonotype: Germline is not matched at one junction end, which may reflect a read error. The J gene is TRBJ2-7, the V gene TRBV7-7, with D hard to call. This CDR3 is built from 14 residues. Germline CDR1 is SSHAT and CDR2 is FNYEAQ (reference sequence). In DNA form, the CDR3 reads TGTGCTAGCAGCTTACATGCTGACTCCTACGAGCAGTACTTC. This gives the protein CASSLHADSYEQYF. The entire variable domain, with the rest obtained from reference TRBV7-7 and TRBJ2-7, is as follows: GAGVSQSPRYKVTKRGQDVTLRCDPISSHATLYWYQQALGQGPEFLTYFNYEAQPDKSGLPSDRFSAERPEGSISTLTIQRTEQRDSAMYRCASSLHADSYEQYFGPGTRLTVT.

This clonotype turned up a few times. The rearrangement joins TRBV10-3 to TRBJ2-7; 9 nucleotides line up with TRBD1. The CDR3 covers 12 residues. The V segment lost 10 bases and the J segment 4 bases; nucleotides outside the gene matches: 5. Germline loops: CDR1 ENHRY, CDR2 SYGVKD. CDR3 protein: CATTGQGYEQYF. CDR3 coding DNA: TGTGCCACCACGGGACAGGGTTACGAGCAGTACTTC.

This clonotype was seen a few times. The rearrangement links TRBV20-1 to TRBJ2-2; 9 bases fit TRBD2. Per germline, CDR1 DFQATT and CDR2 SNEGSKA (reference sequence). The CDR3 is 15 residues long. Losses at the gene ends were 5 bases for V and 1 base for J; bases not matched to a gene: 5. CDR3 DNA sequence: TGCAGTGCTCCTAAGACTAGCGGGAACACCGGGGAGCTGTTTTTT. This sequence encodes CSAPKTSGNTGELFF.

The chain couples TRBV9 to TRBJ2-2; 8 bases are shared with TRBD1. J gave up 4 bases and V 3 bases, and 17 bases lay outside the gene matches. CDR1 and CDR2 (germline): SGDLS, YYNGEE. This CDR3 is 19 amino acids long. The CDR3 DNA reads as TGTGCCAGCAGCGATACCTTCGGATTCAGGGGGCCAGGCACCGGGGAGCTGTTTTTT. This translates into CASSDTFGFRGPGTGELFF.

This clonotype was recorded a few times. The V call is TRBV10-3, the J call TRBJ2-1, with 8 bases identical to TRBD1. V was clipped by 2 bases and J by 7 bases; unmatched bases: 4. The CDR3 totals 14 residues. Germline values: CDR1 ENHRY, CDR2 SYGVKD. Here the CDR3 DNA reads TGTGCCATCAGTGAGGGACAGGGTTGGAATGAGCAGTTCTTC. Protein: CAISEGQGWNEQFF.

This clonotype was counted a single time. V and J are TRBV4-3 and TRBJ2-2; D unclear. In germline, CDR1 is LGHNA, CDR2 YSLEER. Trimming took off 0 bases at V and 7 bases at J, with 12 bases between the two ends. The CDR3 loop spans 15 amino acids. The chain's CDR3 is CASSQDPISVGELFF. CDR3 nucleotides: TGCGCCAGCAGCCAAGATCCTATCAGTGTCGGGGAGCTGTTTTTT.

The chain employs TRBV20-1 and TRBJ1-2; the match to TRBD1 covers 8 bases. J gave up 0 bases and V 5 bases, and 5 bases lay outside the gene matches. CDR3 length equals 14 residues. Germline V CDR1 and CDR2: DFQATT, SNEGSKA (reference sequence). The CDR3 region is CSADIQGANYGYTF. The CDR3 nucleotides are TGCAGTGCTGATATACAGGGGGCTAACTATGGCTACACCTTC.

This clonotype was seen at least ten times. CDR3 protein: CASSVIMETQYF. The CDR3 bases are TGTGCCAGCAGTGTAATCATGGAGACCCAGTACTTC. The rearrangement joins TRBV6-2 or TRBV6-3 to TRBJ2-5; D is undetermined. Germline CDR1 reads MNHEY; CDR2 reads SVGEGT. V was cut by 5 bases and J by 5 bases, with 9 bases left in between. CDR3 length equals 12 residues.

This clonotype was seen only a few times. This chain's CDR3 is CATRSGGGVTGELFF. The DNA of the CDR3 is TGTGCCACCCGATCGGGGGGGGGAGTCACCGGGGAGCTGTTTTTT. J is TRBJ2-2 and V is TRBV15; 8 bases fit TRBD2. In germline, CDR1 is LNHNV, CDR2 YYDKDF (reference sequence). The ends lost 8 bases at V and 4 bases at J; junction bases unmatched: 9. The CDR3 is 15 amino acids.

This clonotype has only a few counts. This chain links TRBV20-1 with TRBJ2-3, with unresolved D. CDR1 DFQATT and CDR2 SNEGSKA come from the germline V gene (reference sequence). The CDR3 runs 14 residues. The CDR3 DNA reads as TGCACCCTCCTTCCTGAGGCGGAGCAGGATACGCAGTATTTT. It encodes CTLLPEAEQDTQYF.

This clonotype was seen a few times. The V gene is TRBV7-9, the J gene TRBJ2-3; no clear D. The CDR3 length is 15 residues. Germline V gives CDR1 SEHNR, CDR2 FQNEAQ (reference sequence). The V and J ends lost 1 base and 2 bases respectively, with 10 bases between them. CDR3 sequence: CASSLGTANTDTQYF. CDR3 nucleotide sequence: TGTGCCAGCAGCTTAGGGACGGCGAACACAGATACGCAGTATTTT.

The chain joins TRBV5-1 to TRBJ2-3, with D perhaps matching TRBD1 (6 bases). The germline V and J ends were trimmed by 1 base and 4 bases, with 16 bases remaining between them. Germline-derived CDR1 and CDR2 are SGHRS and YFSETQ. This CDR3 comprises 16 residues. Written as DNA, the CDR3 is TGCGCCAGCAGCTTGTCGGCTTTAGGGGGTTCAGATACGCAGTATTTT. Residues: CASSLSALGGSDTQYF.

The chain has TRBV5-1 and TRBJ2-5; tentative D call: TRBD1 (5 bases). The CDR3 has 15 amino acids. The germline V gene encodes CDR1 SGHRS and CDR2 YFSETQ. V lost 0 bases and J lost 2, with 11 bases in between. The CDR3 here is CASSLGGTGQETQYF. CDR3 sequence (DNA): TGCGCCAGCAGCTTGGGAGGCACAGGACAAGAGACCCAGTACTTC.

This chain links TRBV4-2 with TRBJ2-7; D is perhaps TRBD2 (5 bases). From germline, CDR1 is LGHNA and CDR2 YNFKEQ. Trimming stripped 4 bases from V and 3 bases from J, with 13 bases between. This CDR3 spans 14 amino acids. The CDR3 spells CASSRENRDYEQYF. Here the CDR3 DNA reads TGTGCCAGCAGCCGAGAAAACCGGGACTACGAGCAGTACTTC.

The V gene is TRBV29-1, the J gene TRBJ2-3, with D possibly matching TRBD1 (6 bases). Germline V gives CDR1 SQVTM, CDR2 ANQGSEA. Trimming left V 7 bases short and J 0 bases short, with 23 bases between. The CDR3 extends over 17 amino acids. The DNA of the CDR3 is TGCAGCGCCCTCGGTAGGGGGAGCCGAATCAGCACAGATACGCAGTATTTT. This encodes CSALGRGSRISTDTQYF.

The genes are TRBV4-1 and TRBJ2-1; tentative D call: TRBD2 (5 bases). Germline V gene lookup returns CDR1 MGHRA and CDR2 YSYEKL. The CDR3 contains 15 residues. The V end was cut by 4 bases, the J end by 2 bases, with 12 bases between. For the CDR3, the DNA is TGCGCCAGCAGCCGAGAACAGAGGGCCTACAATGAGCAGTTCTTC. Amino acid sequence: CASSREQRAYNEQFF.